Below are 8 T cell receptor beta chains sequenced from a single sample in a study of T cells after yellow fever vaccination. TCRdb passed the 5' RACE reads through MiXCR, listing each CDR3 protein once. The sample holds just under 600,000 distinct CDR3 sequences; around an eighth are singletons and the top ten take 11% to 15%. The sequenced sample was PBMCs, obtained on the day of the yellow fever booster vaccination. The receptor source for this set is a man aged 25 to 40 who received the YFV17D yellow fever vaccine.

The chain recombines TRBV6-5 with TRBJ2-7; D call uncertain. Germline values: CDR1 MNHEY, CDR2 SVGAGI. V shed 7 bases and J shed 2 bases, with 9 bases lying between them. This CDR3 region has 12 residues. The CDR3 loop is CASKDGPYEQYF. CDR3 in DNA: TGTGCCAGCAAAGACGGACCCTACGAGCAGTACTTC.

This chain's CDR3 is CSARVAAYNQPQHF. CDR3 nucleotides: TGCAGTGCTAGAGTGGCGGCTTACAATCAGCCCCAGCATTTT. The rearrangement joins TRBV20-1 to TRBJ1-5; D unresolved. V lost 1 base and J lost 3, with 10 bases in between. CDR1 DFQATT and CDR2 SNEGSKA come from the germline V gene (reference sequence). The CDR3 is 14 residues long.

DNA for the CDR3: TGTGCCAGCAGCTCCAGATCGACTAGCGGCTCCGGGGAGCTGTTTTTT. Its protein product is CASSSRSTSGSGELFF. The V and J genes are TRBV7-9 and TRBJ2-2; 9 positions agree with TRBD2. Germline CDR1 is SEHNR and CDR2 is FQNEAQ (reference sequence). This CDR3 spans 16 amino acids. J gave up 6 bases and V 4 bases, and 9 bases lay outside the gene matches.

Concerning this clonotype itself: The junction departs from the called germline gene at one end, perhaps through a read error. V usage is TRBV7-2 and J usage is TRBJ2-7, with 10 positions matching TRBD1. The CDR3 loop spans 13 amino acids. The germline CDR1 and CDR2 sequences are SGHTA and FQGNSA. CDR3 coding DNA: TGTGCCAGCAGCTTAGAAAGGGGGACAGGGGACGACTTC. This encodes CASSLERGTGDDF. Variable domain in full (rest from reference TRBV7-2 and TRBJ2-7): GAGVSQSPSNKVTEKGKDVELRCDPISGHTALYWYRQSLGQGLEFLIYFQGNSAPDKSGLPSDRFSAERTGGSVSTLTIQRTQQEDSAVYLCASSLERGTGDDFGPGTRLTVT.

The J gene is TRBJ2-7, the V gene TRBV29-1; D not certain. The CDR3 has 11 amino acids. The V and J ends lost 7 bases and 6 bases respectively, with 13 bases between them. Germline-derived CDR1 and CDR2 are SQVTM and ANQGSEA. CDR3 coding DNA: TGCAGCGGCGGCGGCGTAAGCGAGCAGTACTTC. Translation: CSGGGVSEQYF.

Ten or more counts support this clonotype. The chain employs TRBV7-2 and TRBJ2-1; a possible D gene is TRBD2 (5 bases). Germline V gene sequence: CDR1 SGHTA, CDR2 FQGNSA. V was cut by 4 bases and J by 3 bases, with 10 bases left in between. The CDR3 has 14 amino acids. The CDR3 here is CASSSYAGYNEQFF. As DNA, the CDR3 is TGTGCCAGCAGCTCTTATGCGGGCTACAATGAGCAGTTCTTC.

This clonotype has more than one count but fewer than ten. The gene calls are TRBV3-1 and TRBJ2-7; D is ambiguous. Germline values: CDR1 LGHDT, CDR2 YNNKEL (reference sequence). There are 15 residues in the CDR3. V lost 2 bases and J lost 0, with 11 bases in between. The CDR3, as DNA: TGTGCCAGCAGCCAACAGACGGTACCCTCCTACGAGCAGTACTTC. The encoded protein is CASSQQTVPSYEQYF.

The chain couples TRBV20-1 to TRBJ2-7; D is unresolved. The V and J ends lost 4 bases and 0 bases respectively, with 10 bases between them. CDR3 length equals 13 residues. Germline-derived CDR1 and CDR2 are DFQATT and SNEGSKA (reference sequence). CDR3 residues: CSAIRIDSYEQYF. The CDR3 DNA sequence: TGCAGTGCTATACGGATAGACTCCTACGAGCAGTACTTC.